This record concerns one T cell receptor (beta chain) sequence. Per the germline V gene, CDR1 is SGHTA and CDR2 is FQGNSA. The V gene lost 6 bases and the J gene lost 7 bases, with 18 bases spanning the gap. The CDR3 contains 14 residues. This sample is drawn from a study of blood T cell repertoires in COVID-19. As for the study in general: Acute and convalescent COVID-19 samples came from the United States, Italy and Spain. The analysed material was cDNA or gDNA that came from T cells, B-cell-depleted T cells, or PBMCs.

How the authors handled the data: Researchers report that nucleated cell counts were estimated from reference gene primer amplification. Only in-frame clones appear in the TCRdb table, and some are missing; sequencing was by immunoSEQ multiplex PCR. V and J calls and clone size are copied from that table; D and trimming were computed from the DNA. Of roughly 74,000 clones listed, 70% to 90% are singletons. The sequenced sample was peripheral blood. This sequence joins TRBV7-2 and TRBJ2-5, with D possibly matching TRBD2 (5 bases). The receptor was derived from a woman older than 75 with active or convalescent COVID-19. The CDR3, as DNA: TGTGCCAGCAGATACGGTCTACGGGAAGGGACCCAGTACTTC. It yields the protein CASRYGLREGTQYF. The whole variable domain, filled in from reference TRBV7-2 and TRBJ2-5, reads GAGVSQSPSNKVTEKGKDVELRCDPISGHTALYWYRQSLGQGLEFLIYFQGNSAPDKSGLPSDRFSAERTGGSVSTLTIQRTQQEDSAVYLCASRYGLREGTQYFGPGTRLLVL.